The 14 T cell receptor beta chains below all came from one sample that was sequenced in a study of cytomegalovirus exposure and HLA in healthy donors. With 60 Vbeta and 13 Jbeta primers, the PCR was carried out. This table comes from immunoSEQ multiplex PCR, and its TCRdb copy is limited to in-frame clones, with some not included. The table shows some 65,000 clones, with approximately 78% occurring only once. The source material was PBMCs. The receptors were gathered from a girl aged 10 to 17 in good health and CMV-seropositive.

This clone was recorded a few times. V usage is TRBV5-5 and J usage is TRBJ1-1, with 7 bases fitting TRBD1. Looked up from germline, CDR1 is SGHKS and CDR2 is YYEKEE (reference sequence). V dropped 4 bases and J dropped 0; count of bases not matched to a gene: 6. This CDR3 comprises 15 residues. The CDR3 sequence: CASSGRGQVNTEAFF. In DNA, the CDR3 is TGTGCCAGCAGCGGTAGGGGGCAGGTGAACACTGAAGCTTTCTTT.

This chain links TRBV6-6 with TRBJ2-1, with D tentatively TRBD1 (5 bases). The length of the CDR3 is 14 residues. Trimming took off 2 bases at V and 8 bases at J, with 13 bases between the two ends. The V gene's germline CDR1 is MNHNY and CDR2 SVGAGI (reference sequence). CDR3 amino acids: CASSYRAGWDEQFF. The CDR3 bases are TGTGCCAGCAGTTACCGGGCAGGGTGGGATGAGCAGTTCTTC.

This chain connects TRBV6-6 to TRBJ2-7, with D tentatively TRBD1 (5 bases). Germline V lookup: CDR1 MNHNY, CDR2 SVGAGI (reference sequence). The CDR3 sequence is 16 residues long. V dropped 0 bases and J dropped 5 bases, with 17 bases sitting between them. CDR3 nucleotides: TGTGCCAGCAGTTACTCGTACTGGACACTTTTGAACGAGCAGTACTTC. It yields the protein CASSYSYWTLLNEQYF.

This rearrangement joins TRBV30 to TRBJ2-1, with D perhaps TRBD1 (6 bases). CDR1 and CDR2 (germline): GTSNPN, SVGIG (reference sequence). This CDR3 is built from 14 residues. Trimming pared 0 bases from V and 4 bases from J, leaving 10 bases between. The CDR3 spells CAWSVQGIYNEQFF. The DNA of the CDR3 is TGTGCCTGGAGTGTACAGGGAATATACAATGAGCAGTTCTTC.

The chain uses TRBV10-3 and TRBJ1-4; D is undetermined. There are 15 residues in the CDR3. Germline loops: CDR1 ENHRY, CDR2 SYGVKD. The V and J ends lost 0 bases and 10 bases respectively, with 15 bases between them. The DNA of the CDR3 is TGTGCCATCAGTGAGTCGTGGATTATCGGAGGAAAACTGTTTTTT. It encodes CAISESWIIGGKLFF.

The chain uses TRBV7-2 and TRBJ2-1, with no clear D. With 2 bases removed from V and 5 bases from J, the gap between germline ends came to 10 bases. The length of the CDR3 is 14 residues. The germline gives CDR1 SGHTA, CDR2 FQGNSA. CDR3 nucleotide sequence: TGTGCCAGCAGCTTATTCTACCAAAACAATGAGCAGTTCTTC. This sequence encodes CASSLFYQNNEQFF.

As concerns this clone: Other DNA sequences from this sample encode an identical CDR3 as well. The chain has TRBV28 and TRBJ1-5, with TRBD1 matching 10 bases. V lost 3 bases, J lost 6 bases, and 5 bases stayed unmatched. Germline V gene lookup returns CDR1 MDHEN and CDR2 SYDVKM. This CDR3 is built from 15 residues. Here the CDR3 DNA reads TGTGCCAGCAGTTTGGGACAGGGGTATCGTCAGCCCCAGCATTTT. This sequence encodes CASSLGQGYRQPQHF.

The chain uses TRBV9 and TRBJ2-2, with a possible D match to TRBD1 (6 bases). Per the germline V gene, CDR1 is SGDLS and CDR2 is YYNGEE. Trimming shortened V by 4 bases and J by 5 bases, and 15 bases separated the two germline ends. CDR3 size: 15 residues. The CDR3 sequence is CASSPHRQVTGELFF. The DNA for the CDR3 is TGTGCCAGCAGCCCACATAGACAGGTTACCGGGGAGCTGTTTTTT.

This clone occurred once. The chain is built from TRBV7-2 and TRBJ2-1; 8 bases fit TRBD2. Germline V gives CDR1 SGHTA, CDR2 FQGNSA. With V trimmed by 1 base and J by 6 bases, 11 bases remained unmatched. The CDR3 extends over 17 amino acids. CDR3 in amino acids: CASSLVGRTSMTNEQFF. CDR3 coding DNA: TGTGCCAGCAGCTTAGTAGGCAGGACTAGCATGACCAATGAGCAGTTCTTC.

The chain uses TRBV6-1 and TRBJ1-2; D is undetermined. The V and J ends lost 2 bases and 7 bases respectively, with 5 bases between them. The CDR3 consists of 11 residues. Germline V CDR1 and CDR2: MNHNS, SASEGT. CDR3 region: CASSEISGYTF. CDR3 DNA: TGTGCCAGCAGTGAAATTAGTGGCTACACCTTC.

The genes are TRBV28 and TRBJ2-1; 7 bases are shared with TRBD2. There are 12 residues in the CDR3. CDR1 MDHEN and CDR2 SYDVKM come from the germline V gene. V dropped 6 bases and J dropped 15; count of bases not matched to a gene: 11. The CDR3 coding sequence is TGTGCCAGCAGCGTAACGTTGGGGGGGTGGTTCTTC. Translating gives CASSVTLGGWFF.

This chain uses TRBV11-2 with TRBJ2-1, with D perhaps TRBD2 (6 bases). Germline V lookup: CDR1 SGHAT, CDR2 FQNNGV. This CDR3 is built from 14 residues. Trimming took 1 base from V and 4 from J, leaving 8 bases between them. The CDR3, as DNA: TGTGCCAGCAGCTTAGGGGACTCTTACAATGAGCAGTTCTTC. Translated: CASSLGDSYNEQFF.

J is TRBJ2-3 and V is TRBV29-1, with 9 bases matching TRBD1. The germline V gene has CDR1 SQVTM and CDR2 ANQGSEA. V was clipped by 4 bases and J by 2 bases; unmatched bases: 10. The CDR3 consists of 16 residues. CDR3 protein: CSVGDRVFSTTDTQYF. The CDR3 coding sequence is TGCAGCGTTGGGGACAGGGTATTTTCTACCACAGATACGCAGTATTTT.

The chain joins TRBV10-3 to TRBJ1-5; the D gene is possibly TRBD1 (5 bases). Looked up from germline, CDR1 is ENHRY and CDR2 is SYGVKD. The CDR3 loop spans 13 amino acids. Trimming left V 2 bases short and J 4 bases short, with 6 bases between. The CDR3 DNA follows: TGTGCCATCAGTGAGGCAGGGAATCAGCCCCAGCATTTT. Translation: CAISEAGNQPQHF.